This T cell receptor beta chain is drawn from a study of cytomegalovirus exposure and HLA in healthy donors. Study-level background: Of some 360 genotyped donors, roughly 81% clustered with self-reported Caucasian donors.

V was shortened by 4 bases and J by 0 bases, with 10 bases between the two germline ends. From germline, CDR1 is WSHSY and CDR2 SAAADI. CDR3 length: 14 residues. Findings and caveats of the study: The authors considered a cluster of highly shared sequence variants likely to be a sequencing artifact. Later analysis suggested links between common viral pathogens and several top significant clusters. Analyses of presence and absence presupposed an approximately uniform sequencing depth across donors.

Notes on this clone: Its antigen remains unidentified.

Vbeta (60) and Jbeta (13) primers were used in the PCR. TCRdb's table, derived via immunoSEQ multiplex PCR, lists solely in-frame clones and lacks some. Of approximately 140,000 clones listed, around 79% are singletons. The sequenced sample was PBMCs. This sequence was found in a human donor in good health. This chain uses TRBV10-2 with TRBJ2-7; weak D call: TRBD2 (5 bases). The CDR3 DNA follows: TGCGCCAGCAGTGTGCGGGTTAGCTCCTACGAGCAGTACTTC. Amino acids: CASSVRVSSYEQYF.